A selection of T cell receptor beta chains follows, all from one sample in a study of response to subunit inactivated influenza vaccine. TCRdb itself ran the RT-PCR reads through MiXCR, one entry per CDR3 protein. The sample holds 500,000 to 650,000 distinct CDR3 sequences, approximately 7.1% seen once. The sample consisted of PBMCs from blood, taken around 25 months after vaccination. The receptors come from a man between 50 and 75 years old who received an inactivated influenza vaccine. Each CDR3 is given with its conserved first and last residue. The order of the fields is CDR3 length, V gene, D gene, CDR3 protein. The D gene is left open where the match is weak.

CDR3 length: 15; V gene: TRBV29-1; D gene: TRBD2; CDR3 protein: CSATGEGGGTDTQYF
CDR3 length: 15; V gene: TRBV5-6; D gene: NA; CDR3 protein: CASSSTGGFADTQYF
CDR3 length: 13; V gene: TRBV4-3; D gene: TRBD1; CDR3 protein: CASNQGGDYGYTF
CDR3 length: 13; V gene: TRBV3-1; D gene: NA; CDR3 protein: CASSQGINQPQHF
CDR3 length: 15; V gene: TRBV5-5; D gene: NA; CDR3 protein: CASIQSTTAYNEQFF
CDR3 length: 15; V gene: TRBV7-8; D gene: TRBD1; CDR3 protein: CASSRQGLGTDTQYF
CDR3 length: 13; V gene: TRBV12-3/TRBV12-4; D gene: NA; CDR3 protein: CASSLEGALEQYF
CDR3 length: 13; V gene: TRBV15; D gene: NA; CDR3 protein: CATSSRSNTEAFF
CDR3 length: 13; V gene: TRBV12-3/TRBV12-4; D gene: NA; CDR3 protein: CASSFRATDTQYF
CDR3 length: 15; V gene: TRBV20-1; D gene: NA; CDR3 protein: CSARDIGRRDSPLHF
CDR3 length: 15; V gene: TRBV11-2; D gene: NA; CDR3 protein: CASSSLRGTYNEQFF
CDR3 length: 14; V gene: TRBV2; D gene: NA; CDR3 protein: CASSDVREPYEQYF
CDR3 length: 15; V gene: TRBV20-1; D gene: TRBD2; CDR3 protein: CSARPGTSGGGEQFF
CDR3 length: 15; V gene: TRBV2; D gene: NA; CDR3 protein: CASSDPMAPADEQYF
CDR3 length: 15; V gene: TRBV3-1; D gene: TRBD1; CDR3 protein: CASSQAGQGASEQYF
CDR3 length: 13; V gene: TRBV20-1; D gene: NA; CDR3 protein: CSARVGLTDTQYF
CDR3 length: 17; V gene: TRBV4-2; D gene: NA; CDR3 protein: CASSQGRRTSSTDTQYF
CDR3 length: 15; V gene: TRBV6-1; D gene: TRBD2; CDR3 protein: CASRISSGTTGELFF
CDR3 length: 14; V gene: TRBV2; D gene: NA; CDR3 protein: CASVRDWLNTEAFF
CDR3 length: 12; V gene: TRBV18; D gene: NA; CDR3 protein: CASSRDWQGQYF
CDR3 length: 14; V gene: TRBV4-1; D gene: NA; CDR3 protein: CASSGQINYNEQFF
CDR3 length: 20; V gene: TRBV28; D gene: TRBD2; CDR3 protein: CASSANLPGLAAGRVDTQYF
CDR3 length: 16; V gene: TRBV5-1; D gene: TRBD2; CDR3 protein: CASSPYGTSGRREQFF
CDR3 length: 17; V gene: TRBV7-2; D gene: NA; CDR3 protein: CASSLVKGESYNSPLHF
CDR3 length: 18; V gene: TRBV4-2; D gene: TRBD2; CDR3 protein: CASSQLTGLASGRAGQFF
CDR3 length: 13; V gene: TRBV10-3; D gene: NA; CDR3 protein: CAITTGYTGELFF
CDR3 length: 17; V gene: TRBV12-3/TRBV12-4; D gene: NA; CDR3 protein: CASTARAPALSGNTIYF
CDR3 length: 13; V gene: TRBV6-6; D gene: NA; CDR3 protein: CASSYSGRDTQYF
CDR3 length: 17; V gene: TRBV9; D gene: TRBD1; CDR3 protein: CASSASLDGTGQETQYF
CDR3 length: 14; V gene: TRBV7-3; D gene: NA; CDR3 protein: CASSYRVNTGELFF
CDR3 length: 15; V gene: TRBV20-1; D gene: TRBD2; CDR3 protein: CSASTLAGGPNEQFF
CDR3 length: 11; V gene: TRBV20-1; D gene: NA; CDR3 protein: CSGATNYGYTF
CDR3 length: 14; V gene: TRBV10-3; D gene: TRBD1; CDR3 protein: CAITLGTGYHEQYF
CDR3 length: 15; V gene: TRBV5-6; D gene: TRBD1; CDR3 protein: CASSSYRDRGYEQYF
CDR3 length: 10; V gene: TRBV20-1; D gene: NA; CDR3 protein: CSARGTEAFF
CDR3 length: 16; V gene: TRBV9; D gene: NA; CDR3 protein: CASSAGNTGVNTEAFF
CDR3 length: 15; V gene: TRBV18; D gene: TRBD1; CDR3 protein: CASSPGQASNSPLHF
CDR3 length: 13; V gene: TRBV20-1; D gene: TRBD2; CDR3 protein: CSGSPAGRYEQYF
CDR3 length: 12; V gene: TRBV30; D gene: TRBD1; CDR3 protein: CAWNRGTYEQYF
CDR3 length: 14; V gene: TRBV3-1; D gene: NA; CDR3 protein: CASSQSGGFHGYTF
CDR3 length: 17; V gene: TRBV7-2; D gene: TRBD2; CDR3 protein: CASSAATSGKSYNEQFF
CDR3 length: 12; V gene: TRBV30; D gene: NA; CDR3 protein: CAWRERDAVEYF